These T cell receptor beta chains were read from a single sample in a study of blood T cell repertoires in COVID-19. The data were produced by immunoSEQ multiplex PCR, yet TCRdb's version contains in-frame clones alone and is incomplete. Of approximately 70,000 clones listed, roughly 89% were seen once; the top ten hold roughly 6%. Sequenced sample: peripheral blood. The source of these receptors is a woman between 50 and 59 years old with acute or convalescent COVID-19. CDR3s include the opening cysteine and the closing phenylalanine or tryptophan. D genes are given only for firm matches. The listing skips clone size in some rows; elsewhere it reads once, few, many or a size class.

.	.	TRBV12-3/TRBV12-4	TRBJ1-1	CASRRMNTEAFF	TGTGCCAGCAGGAGGATGAACACTGAAGCTTTCTTT
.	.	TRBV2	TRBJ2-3	CASSALAGRTDTQYF	TGTGCCAGCAGTGCTCTCGCGGGGCGCACAGATACGCAGTATTTT
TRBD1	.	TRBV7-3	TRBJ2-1	CASSLLRGQGANEQFF	TGTGCCAGCAGCCTGCTCCGGGGACAGGGGGCCAATGAGCAGTTCTTC
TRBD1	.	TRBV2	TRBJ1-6	CAGTGDNNSPLHF	TGTGCCGGAACAGGGGACAATAATTCACCCCTCCACTTT
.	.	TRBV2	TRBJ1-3	CASSPGEWGNTIYF	TGTGCCAGCAGTCCAGGGGAGTGGGGAAACACCATATATTTT
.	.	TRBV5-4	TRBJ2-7	CASSLAAGTTYEQYF	TGTGCCAGCAGCTTGGCGGCGGGCACGACCTACGAGCAGTACTTC
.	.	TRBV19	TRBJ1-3	CASRDTSSGNTIYF	TGTGCCAGTCGGGACACAAGCTCTGGAAACACCATATATTTT
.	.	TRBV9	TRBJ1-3	CASSQGNTIYF	TGTGCCAGCAGCCAAGGAAACACCATATATTTT
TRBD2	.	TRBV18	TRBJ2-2	CASSGRLAGTGELFF	TGTGCCAGCTCAGGACGGCTAGCGGGCACCGGGGAGCTGTTTTTT
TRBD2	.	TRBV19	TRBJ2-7	CASSEGLASGEQYF	TGTGCCAGTAGTGAGGGACTAGCCAGCGGCGAGCAGTACTTC
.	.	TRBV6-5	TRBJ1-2	CASGGTLRYGYTF	TGTGCCAGCGGAGGAACTCTACGCTATGGCTACACCTTC
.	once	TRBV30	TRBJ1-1	CAWSASFTEAFF	TGTGCCTGGAGTGCTTCCTTTACTGAAGCTTTCTTT
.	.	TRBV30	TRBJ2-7	CASSTGTSRAEQYF	TGTGCCTCGAGTACCGGGACTTCGCGGGCCGAGCAGTACTTC
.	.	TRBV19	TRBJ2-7	CASSRTVPGLYEQYF	TGTGCCAGTAGTAGGACAGTCCCGGGGCTCTACGAGCAGTACTTC
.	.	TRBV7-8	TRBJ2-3	CASSRQTDTQYF	TGTGCCAGCAGCCGACAGACAGATACGCAGTATTTT
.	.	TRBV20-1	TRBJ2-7	CSASGETYEQYF	TGCAGTGCTAGTGGGGAGACCTACGAGCAGTACTTC
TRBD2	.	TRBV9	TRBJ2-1	CASIIYRRERRYNEQFF	TGTGCCAGCATCATTTATCGGCGGGAGAGGAGGTACAATGAGCAGTTCTTC
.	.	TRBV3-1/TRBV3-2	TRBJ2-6	CASSQRWGANVLTF	TGTGCCAGCAGCCAGCGGTGGGGGGCCAACGTCCTGACTTTC
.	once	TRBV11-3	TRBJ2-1	CASSLRFDNEQFF	TGTGCCAGCAGCTTACGTTTTGACAATGAGCAGTTCTTC
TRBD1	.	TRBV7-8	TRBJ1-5	CASRTGGHQPQHF	TGTGCCAGCAGGACAGGGGGACATCAGCCCCAGCATTTT
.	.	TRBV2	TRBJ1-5	CASSQGSIQPQHF	TGTGCCAGCAGTCAGGGTAGTATCCAGCCCCAGCATTTT
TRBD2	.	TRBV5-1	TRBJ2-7	CASSGALASNEQYF	TGCGCCAGCAGCGGCGCACTAGCGTCCAACGAGCAGTACTTC
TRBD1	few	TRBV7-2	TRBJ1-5	CASSARTGGPQHF	TGTGCCAGCAGCGCTAGGACAGGGGGGCCCCAGCATTTT
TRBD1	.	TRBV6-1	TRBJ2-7	CASGWGTGNDEQYF	TGTGCCAGCGGGTGGGGGACAGGGAACGACGAGCAGTACTTC
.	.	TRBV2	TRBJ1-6	CASMGHQDSPLHF	TGTGCCAGCATGGGACACCAAGATTCACCCCTCCACTTT
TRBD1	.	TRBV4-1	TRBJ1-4	CASSQTGVNEKLFF	TGCGCCAGCAGCCAGACAGGGGTAAATGAAAAACTGTTTTTT
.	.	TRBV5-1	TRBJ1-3	CASSTEGRISGNTIYF	TGCGCCAGCAGCACGGAGGGACGAATCTCTGGAAACACCATATATTTT
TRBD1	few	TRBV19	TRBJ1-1	CASSYGGGRDTEAFF	TGTGCCAGTAGTTATGGAGGGGGCCGGGACACTGAAGCTTTCTTT
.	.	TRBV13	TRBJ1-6	CASSYQTESSYNSPLHF	TGTGCCAGCAGCTACCAGACAGAAAGCTCCTATAATTCACCCCTCCACTTT
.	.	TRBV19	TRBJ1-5	CASSTSFSPTWPQHF	TGTGCCAGTAGTACATCGTTCTCTCCGACTTGGCCCCAGCATTTT
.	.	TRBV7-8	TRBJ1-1	CASSRGRNTEAFF	TGTGCCAGCAGCCGGGGGCGGAACACTGAAGCTTTCTTT
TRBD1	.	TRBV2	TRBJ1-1	CASSDLTGARNTEAFF	TGTGCCAGCAGTGATTTGACAGGGGCGCGGAACACTGAAGCTTTCTTT
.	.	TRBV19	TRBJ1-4	CASSNVLNEKLFF	TGTGCCAGTAGTAATGTTCTTAATGAAAAACTGTTTTTT
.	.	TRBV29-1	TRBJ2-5	CSVGGGAETQYF	TGCAGCGTTGGGGGGGGCGCGGAGACTCAGTACTTC
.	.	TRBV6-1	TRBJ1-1	CASSDRVTEAFF	TGTGCCAGCAGTGACAGGGTGACTGAAGCTTTCTTT
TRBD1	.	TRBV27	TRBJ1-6	CASTLGTVYNSPLHF	TGTGCCAGCACCTTGGGGACAGTCTATAATTCACCCCTCCACTTT
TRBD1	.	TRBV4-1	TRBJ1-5	CASSQDSGGGNQPQHF	TGCGCCAGCAGCCAAGATTCAGGGGGCGGCAATCAGCCCCAGCATTTT
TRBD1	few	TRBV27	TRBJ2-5	CASNNRGETQYF	TGTGCCAGCAACAACAGGGGAGAGACCCAGTACTTC
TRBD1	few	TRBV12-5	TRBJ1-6	CASGFPDRASPLHF	TGTGCTAGTGGTTTTCCCGACAGGGCTTCACCCCTCCACTTT
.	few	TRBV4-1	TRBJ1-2	CASSQDDRLGGYTF	TGCGCCAGCAGCCAAGATGACAGGTTAGGCGGCTACACCTTC
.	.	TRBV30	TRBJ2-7	CAWNVGSSYEQYF	TGTGCCTGGAATGTGGGGAGCTCCTACGAGCAGTACTTC
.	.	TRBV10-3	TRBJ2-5	CAISPGQYKETQYF	TGTGCCATCAGTCCCGGACAGTACAAAGAGACCCAGTACTTC
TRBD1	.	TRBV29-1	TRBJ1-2	CSADRGFYGYTF	TGCAGCGCCGACAGGGGGTTCTATGGCTACACCTTC
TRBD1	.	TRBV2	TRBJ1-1	CASSVYTGDTEAFF	TGTGCCAGCAGTGTATATACAGGGGACACTGAAGCTTTCTTT
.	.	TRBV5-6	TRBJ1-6	CASSLLYLGDNSPLHF	TGTGCCAGCAGCTTGTTATATTTAGGAGATAATTCACCCCTCCACTTT
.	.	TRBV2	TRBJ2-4	CASSEGRGRNIQYF	TGTGCCAGCAGTGAGGGCAGGGGAAGGAACATTCAGTACTTC
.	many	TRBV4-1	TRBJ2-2	CASSQQTGTGELFF	TGCGCCAGCAGCCAGCAGACAGGCACCGGGGAGCTGTTTTTT
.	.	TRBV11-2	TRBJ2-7	CASSLRDEQYF	TGTGCCAGCAGCTTGAGGGACGAGCAGTACTTC
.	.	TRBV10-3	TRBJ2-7	CAISESGTLHYEQYF	TGTGCCATCAGTGAGAGCGGTACGCTTCACTACGAGCAGTACTTC
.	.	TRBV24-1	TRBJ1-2	CATSDSQGQRGYTF	TGTGCCACCAGTGATTCCCAGGGGCAACGCGGCTACACCTTC
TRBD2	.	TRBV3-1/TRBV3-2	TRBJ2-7	CASSQGGAGLYEQYF	TGTGCCAGCAGCCAAGGAGGAGCGGGGTTATACGAGCAGTACTTC
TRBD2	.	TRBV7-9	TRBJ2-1	CASSTSGLAGVEGSYNEQFF	TGTGCCAGCAGCACGTCGGGACTAGCGGGAGTAGAGGGCTCCTACAATGAGCAGTTCTTC
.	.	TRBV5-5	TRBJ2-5	CASSSARGFETQYF	TGTGCCAGCAGCTCGGCCCGAGGGTTTGAGACCCAGTACTTC
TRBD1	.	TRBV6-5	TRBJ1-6	CASIPGQGTNSPLHF	TGTGCCAGCATCCCGGGACAGGGGACGAATTCACCCCTCCACTTT
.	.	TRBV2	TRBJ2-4	CASSGRGGLDIQYF	TGTGCCAGCAGTGGCCGCGGTGGTCTGGACATTCAGTACTTC
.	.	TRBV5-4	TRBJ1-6	CASSLDGGSYNSPLHF	TGTGCCAGCAGCTTGGATGGGGGGTCCTATAATTCACCCCTCCACTTT
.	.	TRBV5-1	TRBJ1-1	CASSLSGEAVTAFF	TGCGCCAGCAGCTTATCGGGGGAGGCAGTGACAGCTTTCTTT